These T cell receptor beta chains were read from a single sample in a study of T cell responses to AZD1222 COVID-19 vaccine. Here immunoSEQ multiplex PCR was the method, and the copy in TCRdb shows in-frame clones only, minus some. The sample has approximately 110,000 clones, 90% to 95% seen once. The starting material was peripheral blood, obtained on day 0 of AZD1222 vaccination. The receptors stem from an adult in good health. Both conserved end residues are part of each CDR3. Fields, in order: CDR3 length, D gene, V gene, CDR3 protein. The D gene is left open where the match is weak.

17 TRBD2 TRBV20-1 CSAGEKNSGRASYEQYF
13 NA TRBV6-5 CAGSRDSYNEQFF
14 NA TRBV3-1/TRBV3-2 CASSQVTENTEAFF
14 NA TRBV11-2 CASSLGEINEKLFF
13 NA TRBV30 CAWSVQQVEKLFF
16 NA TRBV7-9 CASSDWTPEPREKLFF
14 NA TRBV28 CASSLVRGYTEAFF
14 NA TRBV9 CASSVGEWGDGYTF
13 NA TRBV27 CASSRQYQETQYF
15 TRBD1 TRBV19 CASSSRTGDTGELFF
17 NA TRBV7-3 CASSLTSTGLVNSPLHF
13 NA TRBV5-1 CASSLEGFDEQYF
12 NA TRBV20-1 CSASLGPPPQYF
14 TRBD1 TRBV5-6 CASSFRQGAYEQYF
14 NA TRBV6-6 CASSPGGGNTEAFF
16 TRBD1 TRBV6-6 CASSYSQGLFNYGYTF
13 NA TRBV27 CASSLGENTEAFF
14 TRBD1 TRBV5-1 CASSTGGDNYGYTF